This record covers a single T cell receptor (beta chain). The repertoire was sequenced with immunoSEQ multiplex PCR; TCRdb's copy has only in-frame clones and lacks some. The sample has some 120,000 clones, about 89% seen once. V dropped 0 bases and J dropped 1 base, with 6 bases sitting between them. The CDR3 has 14 amino acids. Germline V lookup: CDR1 LGHDT, CDR2 YNNKEL (reference sequence). The data were taken from a study of control samples from healthy donors and cancer patients. Sequences were obtained from blood. This chain uses TRBV3-1 (or the pseudogene TRBV3-2) with TRBJ2-5; no reliable D call. This TCR derives from a woman under 30 in good health. CDR3 amino acids: CASSQEPIQETQYF. DNA for the CDR3: TGTGCCAGCAGCCAAGAGCCCATCCAAGAGACCCAGTACTTC.